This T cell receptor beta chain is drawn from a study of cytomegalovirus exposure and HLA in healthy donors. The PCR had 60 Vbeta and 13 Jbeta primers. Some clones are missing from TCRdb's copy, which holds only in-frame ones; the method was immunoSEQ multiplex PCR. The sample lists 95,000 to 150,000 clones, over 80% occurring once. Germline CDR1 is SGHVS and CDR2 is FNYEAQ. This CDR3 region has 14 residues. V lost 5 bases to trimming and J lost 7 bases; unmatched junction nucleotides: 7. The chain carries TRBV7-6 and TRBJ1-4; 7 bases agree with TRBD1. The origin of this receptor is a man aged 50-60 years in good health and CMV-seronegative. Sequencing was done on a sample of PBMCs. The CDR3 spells CASSDRDRVEKLFF. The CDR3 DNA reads TGTGCCAGCAGCGACCGAGACAGGGTTGAAAAACTGTTTTTT.